This TCR beta chain was retrieved from a study of cytomegalovirus exposure and HLA in healthy donors. After removal of 8 bases from V and 4 bases from J, the junction contained 9 bases not matched to a gene. Germline CDR1 reads MNHEY; CDR2 reads SMNVEV (reference sequence). The length of the CDR3 is 15 residues. General study results and limits: Reports credit the classifier with highly specific, highly sensitive diagnosis of cytomegalovirus status. A later analysis linked a missense variant in DCLRE1C to the trimming of TCR beta V and J genes.

A remark on this clone: Its antigen is undetermined.

The PCR used 60 Vbeta and 13 Jbeta primers. Assay used: immunoSEQ multiplex PCR; TCRdb lists only in-frame clones, some missing. The sample includes around 210,000 clones, around 78% of them seen just once. This TCR was recovered from a boy aged 5-17 years in good health and CMV-seronegative. The sequencing sample was made of PBMCs. The chain uses TRBV27 and TRBJ2-2; TRBD2 matches 8 bases. CDR3 nucleotide sequence: TGTGCCAGCCTGCGGGGGGCCCCCAGCACCGGGGAGCTGTTTTTT. It codes for CASLRGAPSTGELFF.